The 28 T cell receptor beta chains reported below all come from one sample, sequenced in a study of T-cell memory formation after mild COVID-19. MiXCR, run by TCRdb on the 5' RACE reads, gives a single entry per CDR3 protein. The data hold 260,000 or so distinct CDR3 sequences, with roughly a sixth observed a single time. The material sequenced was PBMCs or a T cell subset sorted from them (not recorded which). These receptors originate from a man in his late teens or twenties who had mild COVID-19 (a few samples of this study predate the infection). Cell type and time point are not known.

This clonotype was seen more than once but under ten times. The CDR3 region has the DNA TGCGCCAGCAGCTTGGGGGTAGGGGATAACTATGGCTACACCTTC. Translating it yields CASSLGVGDNYGYTF. This sequence joins TRBV5-1 and TRBJ1-2, with D tentatively TRBD1 (5 bases). The CDR3 has 15 amino acids. Trimming removed 0 bases at V and 1 base at J, with 10 bases between. The germline V gene encodes CDR1 SGHRS and CDR2 YFSETQ.

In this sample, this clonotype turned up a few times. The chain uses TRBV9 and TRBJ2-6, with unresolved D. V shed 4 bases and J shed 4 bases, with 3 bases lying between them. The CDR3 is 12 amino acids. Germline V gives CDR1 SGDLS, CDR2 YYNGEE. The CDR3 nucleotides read TGTGCCAGCAGCCAGGGGGCCAACGTCCTGACTTTC. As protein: CASSQGANVLTF.

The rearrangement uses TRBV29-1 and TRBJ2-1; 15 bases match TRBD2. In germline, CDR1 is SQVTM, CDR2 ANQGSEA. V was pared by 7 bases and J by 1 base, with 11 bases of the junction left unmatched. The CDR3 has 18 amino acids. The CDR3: CSAAGTGLAGGSYNEQFF. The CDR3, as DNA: TGCAGCGCGGCAGGAACCGGACTAGCGGGGGGGTCCTACAATGAGCAGTTCTTC.

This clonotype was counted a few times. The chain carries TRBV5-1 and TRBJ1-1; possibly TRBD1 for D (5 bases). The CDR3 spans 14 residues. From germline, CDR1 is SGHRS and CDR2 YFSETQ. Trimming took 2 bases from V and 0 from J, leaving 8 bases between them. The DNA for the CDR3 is TGCGCCAGCAGCTTACAGGTTGTGAACACTGAAGCTTTCTTT. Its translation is CASSLQVVNTEAFF.

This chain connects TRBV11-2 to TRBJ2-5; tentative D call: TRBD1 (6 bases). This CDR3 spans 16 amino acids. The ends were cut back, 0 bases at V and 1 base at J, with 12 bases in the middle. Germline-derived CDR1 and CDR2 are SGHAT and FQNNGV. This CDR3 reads CASSLEWGLLQETQYF. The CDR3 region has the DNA TGTGCCAGCAGCTTAGAGTGGGGGCTACTCCAAGAGACCCAGTACTTC.

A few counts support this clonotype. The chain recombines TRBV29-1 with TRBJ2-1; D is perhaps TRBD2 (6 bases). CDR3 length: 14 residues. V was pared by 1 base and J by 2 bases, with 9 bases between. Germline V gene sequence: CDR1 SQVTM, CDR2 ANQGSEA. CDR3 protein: CSVEGGATYNEQFF. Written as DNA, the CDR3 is TGCAGCGTTGAAGGCGGGGCGACCTACAATGAGCAGTTCTTC.

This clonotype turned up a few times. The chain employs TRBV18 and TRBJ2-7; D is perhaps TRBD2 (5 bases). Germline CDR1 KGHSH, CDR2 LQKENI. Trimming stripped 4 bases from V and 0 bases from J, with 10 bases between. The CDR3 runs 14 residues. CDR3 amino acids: CASSLRGFSYEQYV. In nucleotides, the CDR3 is TGTGCCAGCTCACTTCGGGGATTCTCCTACGAGCAGTACGTC.

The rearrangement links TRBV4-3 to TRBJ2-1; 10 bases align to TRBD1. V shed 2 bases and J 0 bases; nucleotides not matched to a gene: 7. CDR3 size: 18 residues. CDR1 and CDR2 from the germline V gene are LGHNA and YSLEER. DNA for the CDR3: TGCGCCAGCAGCCAACGACAGGGGGCATGGGGCTCCTACAATGAGCAGTTCTTC. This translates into CASSQRQGAWGSYNEQFF.

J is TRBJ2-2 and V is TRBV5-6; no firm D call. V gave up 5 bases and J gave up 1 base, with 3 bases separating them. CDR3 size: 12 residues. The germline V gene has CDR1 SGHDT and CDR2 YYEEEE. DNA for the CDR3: TGTGCCAGCAGGATGAACACCGGGGAGCTGTTTTTT. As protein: CASRMNTGELFF.

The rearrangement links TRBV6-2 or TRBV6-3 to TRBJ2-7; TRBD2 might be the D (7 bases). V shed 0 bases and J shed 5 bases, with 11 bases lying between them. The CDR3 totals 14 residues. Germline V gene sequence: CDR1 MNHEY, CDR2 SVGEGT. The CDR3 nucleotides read TGTGCCAGCAGTTACTCGGGGGGGCGCGACGAGCAGTACTTC. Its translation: CASSYSGGRDEQYF.

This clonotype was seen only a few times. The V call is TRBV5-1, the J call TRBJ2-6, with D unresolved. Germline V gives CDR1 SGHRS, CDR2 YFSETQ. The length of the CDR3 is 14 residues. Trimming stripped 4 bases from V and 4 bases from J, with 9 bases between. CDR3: CASSRDTGANVLTF. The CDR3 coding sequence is TGCGCCAGCAGCCGAGACACCGGGGCCAACGTCCTGACTTTC.

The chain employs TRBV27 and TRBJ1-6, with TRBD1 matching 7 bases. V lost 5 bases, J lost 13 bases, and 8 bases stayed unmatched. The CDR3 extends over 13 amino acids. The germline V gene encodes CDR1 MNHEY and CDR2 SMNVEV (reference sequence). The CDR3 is CASSQDRVTPLHF. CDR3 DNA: TGTGCCAGCAGTCAAGACAGGGTCACTCCCCTCCACTTT.

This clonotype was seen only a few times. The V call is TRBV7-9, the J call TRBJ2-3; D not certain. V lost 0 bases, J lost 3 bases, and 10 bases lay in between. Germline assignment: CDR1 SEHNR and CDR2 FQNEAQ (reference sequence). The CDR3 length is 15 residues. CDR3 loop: CASSLAGSHTDTQYF. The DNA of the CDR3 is TGTGCCAGCAGCTTAGCCGGATCTCATACAGATACGCAGTATTTT. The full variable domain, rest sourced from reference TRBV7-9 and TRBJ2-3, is DTGVSQNPRHKITKRGQNVTFRCDPISEHNRLYWYRQTLGQGPEFLTYFQNEAQLEKSRLLSDRFSAERPKGSFSTLEIQRTEQGDSAMYLCASSLAGSHTDTQYFGPGTRLTVL.

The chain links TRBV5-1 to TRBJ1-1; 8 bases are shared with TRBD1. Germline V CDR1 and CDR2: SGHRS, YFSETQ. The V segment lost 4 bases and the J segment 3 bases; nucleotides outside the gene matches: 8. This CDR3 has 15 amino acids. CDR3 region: CASSLDQQGDTEAFF. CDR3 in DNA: TGCGCCAGCAGCCTAGACCAACAGGGGGACACTGAAGCTTTCTTT.

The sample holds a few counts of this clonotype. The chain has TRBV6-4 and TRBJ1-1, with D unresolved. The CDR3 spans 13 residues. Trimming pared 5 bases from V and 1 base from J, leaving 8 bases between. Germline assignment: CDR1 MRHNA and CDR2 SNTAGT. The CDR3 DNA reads TGTGCCAGCAGTCTGGAGGAGAACACTGAAGCTTTCTTT. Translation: CASSLEENTEAFF.

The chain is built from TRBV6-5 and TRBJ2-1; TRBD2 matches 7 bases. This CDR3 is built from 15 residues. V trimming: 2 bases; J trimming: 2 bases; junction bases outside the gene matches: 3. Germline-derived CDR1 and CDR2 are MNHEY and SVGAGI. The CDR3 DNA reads TGTGCCAGCAGTTACATAGCGGGCCCCTACAATGAGCAGTTCTTC. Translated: CASSYIAGPYNEQFF.

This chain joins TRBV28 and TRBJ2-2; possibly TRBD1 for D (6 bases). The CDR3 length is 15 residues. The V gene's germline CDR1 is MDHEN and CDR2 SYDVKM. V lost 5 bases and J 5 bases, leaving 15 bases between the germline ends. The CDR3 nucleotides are TGTGCCAGCAGTCCTTACCGGACAGTAACCGGGGAGCTGTTTTTT. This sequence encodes CASSPYRTVTGELFF.

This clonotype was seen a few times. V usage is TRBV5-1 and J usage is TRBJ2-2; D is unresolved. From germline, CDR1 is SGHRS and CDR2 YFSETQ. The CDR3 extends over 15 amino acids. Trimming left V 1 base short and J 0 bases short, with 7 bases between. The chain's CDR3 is CASSLSTANTGELFF. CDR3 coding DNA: TGCGCCAGCAGCTTGTCAACCGCGAACACCGGGGAGCTGTTTTTT. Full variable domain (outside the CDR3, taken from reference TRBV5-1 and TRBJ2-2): KAGVTQTPRYLIKTRGQQVTLSCSPISGHRSVSWYQQTPGQGLQFLFEYFSETQRNKGNFPGRFSGRQFSNSRSEMNVSTLELGDSALYLCASSLSTANTGELFFGEGSRLTVL.

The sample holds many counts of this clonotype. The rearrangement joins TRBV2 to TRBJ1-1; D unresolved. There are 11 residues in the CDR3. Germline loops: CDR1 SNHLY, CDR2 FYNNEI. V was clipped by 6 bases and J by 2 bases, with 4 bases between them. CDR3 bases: TGTGCCAGCAGCCCCAACACTGAAGCTTTCTTT. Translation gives CASSPNTEAFF. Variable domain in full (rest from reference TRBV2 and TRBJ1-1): EPEVTQTPSHQVTQMGQEVILRCVPISNHLYFYWYRQILGQKVEFLVSFYNNEISEKSEIFDDQFSVERPDGSNFTLKIRSTKLEDSAMYFCASSPNTEAFFGQGTRLTVV.

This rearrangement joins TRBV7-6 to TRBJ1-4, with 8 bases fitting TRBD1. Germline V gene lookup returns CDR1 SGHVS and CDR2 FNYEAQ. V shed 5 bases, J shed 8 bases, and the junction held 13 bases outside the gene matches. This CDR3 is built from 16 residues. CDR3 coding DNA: TGTGCCAGCAGCCCGTCGCAGGGGGCTTCGCAGGAAAAACTGTTTTTT. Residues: CASSPSQGASQEKLFF.

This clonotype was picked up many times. The CDR3 is CASSSGGSSYNEQFF. The CDR3 bases are TGCGCCAGCAGCTCCGGGGGGAGCTCCTACAATGAGCAGTTCTTC. The rearrangement uses TRBV5-1 and TRBJ2-1; 7 positions match TRBD2. From germline, CDR1 is SGHRS and CDR2 YFSETQ. After removal of 3 bases from V and 0 bases from J, the junction contained 3 bases not matched to a gene. This CDR3 is built from 15 residues.

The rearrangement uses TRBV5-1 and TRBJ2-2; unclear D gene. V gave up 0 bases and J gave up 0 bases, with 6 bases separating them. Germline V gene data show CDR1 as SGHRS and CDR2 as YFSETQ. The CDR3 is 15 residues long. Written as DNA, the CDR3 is TGCGCCAGCAGCTTGGGGCCACCGAACACCGGGGAGCTGTTTTTT. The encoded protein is CASSLGPPNTGELFF.

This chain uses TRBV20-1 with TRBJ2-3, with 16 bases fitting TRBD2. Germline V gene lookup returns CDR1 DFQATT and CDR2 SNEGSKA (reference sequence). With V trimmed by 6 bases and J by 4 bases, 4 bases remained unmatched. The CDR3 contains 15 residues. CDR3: CSAGTSGGAPDTQYF. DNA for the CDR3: TGCAGTGCCGGGACTAGCGGGGGGGCCCCAGATACGCAGTATTTT.

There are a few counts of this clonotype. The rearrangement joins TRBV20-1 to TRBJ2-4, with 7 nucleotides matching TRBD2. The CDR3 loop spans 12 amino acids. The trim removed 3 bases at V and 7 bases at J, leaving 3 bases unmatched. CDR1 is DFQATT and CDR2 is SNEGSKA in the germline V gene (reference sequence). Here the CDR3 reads CSASLRGNIQYF. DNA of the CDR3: TGCAGTGCTAGCTTGCGGGGGAACATTCAGTACTTC.

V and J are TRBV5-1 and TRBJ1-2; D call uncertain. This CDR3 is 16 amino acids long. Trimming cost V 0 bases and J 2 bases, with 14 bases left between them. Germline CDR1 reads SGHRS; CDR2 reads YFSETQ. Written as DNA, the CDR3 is TGCGCCAGCAGCTTGGGTTCCTGGGAACGGAACTATGGCTACACCTTC. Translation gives CASSLGSWERNYGYTF.

The CDR3 DNA sequence: TGCGCCAGCAGCTTGACCCCGGACATCCCAGGGGAGCAGTACGTC. This encodes CASSLTPDIPGEQYV. This chain uses TRBV5-1 with TRBJ2-7, with D possibly being TRBD1 (5 bases). From germline, CDR1 is SGHRS and CDR2 YFSETQ. The CDR3 length is 15 residues. Trimming took off 1 base at V and 7 bases at J, with 18 bases between the two ends.

The CDR3 is CASSQTYGTISNQPQHF. CDR3 sequence (DNA): TGTGCCAGCAGTCAAACCTACGGGACCATTAGCAATCAGCCCCAGCATTTT. The chain employs TRBV7-2 and TRBJ1-5; D is possibly TRBD1 (5 bases). There are 17 residues in the CDR3. V lost 6 bases to trimming and J lost 0 bases, with 18 bases between them. Germline CDR1 reads SGHTA; CDR2 reads FQGNSA. Based on the CDR3 plus reference TRBV7-2 and TRBJ1-5, the full variable domain is GAGVSQSPSNKVTEKGKDVELRCDPISGHTALYWYRQSLGQGLEFLIYFQGNSAPDKSGLPSDRFSAERTGGSVSTLTIQRTQQEDSAVYLCASSQTYGTISNQPQHFGDGTRLSIL.

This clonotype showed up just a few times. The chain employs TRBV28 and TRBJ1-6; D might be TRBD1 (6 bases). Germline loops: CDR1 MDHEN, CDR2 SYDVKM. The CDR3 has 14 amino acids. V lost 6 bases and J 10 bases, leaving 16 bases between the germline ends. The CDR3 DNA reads TGTGCCAGCAGAATCACAGGGTCAGGGTCACCCCTCCACTTT. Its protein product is CASRITGSGSPLHF. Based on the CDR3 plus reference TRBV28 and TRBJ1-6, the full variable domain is DVKVTQSSRYLVKRTGEKVFLECVQDMDHENMFWYRQDPGLGLRLIYFSYDVKMKEKGDIPEGYSVSREKKERFSLILESASTNQTSMYLCASRITGSGSPLHFGNGTRLTVT.